This TCR beta chain is from a study of early T cells in non-severe SARS-CoV-2 infection (dated by TCRdb to the early 2020s). Concerning the study at large: Bulk RNA from unsorted whole blood was used for TCR sequencing, so alpha and beta chains could not be paired.

Set within a cohort of healthcare workers in London, UK, this nested case-control study involved weekly PCR testing of nasopharyngeal swabs along with blood sampling. Healthcare workers were recruited between 23 and 31 March 2020, during the week of the UK lockdown, and were followed weekly for up to about 15 weeks. What the authors observed across the whole study: VDJdb matching was skewed toward anti-spike CD8 responses, so virus-specific expansions were likely underestimated and private and CD4 specificities were missed.

The CDR3, from cysteine to phenylalanine, totals 13 residues. CDR3 DNA only is kept here, 39 bases in frame from base 1. In the germline V gene (reference sequence), CDR1 corresponds to DFQATT and CDR2 to SNEGSKA. V is shortened by 2 bases, J by 4 bases, and the region joining them spans 11 bases. Turning to this clonotype: Its antigen specificity is not known. The sample holds no much larger clone one base away, and base qualities are not on file.

Library prep was done by 5' RACE. Reads for this sample came from a NextSeq 500. The TCR library protocol attached unique molecular identifiers to individual cDNA molecules to correct for sequencing error and PCR bias. TCR alpha and beta chains were both sequenced, and the abundances of alpha and beta sequences in each sample were closely correlated with each other. From the authors' description of their analysis: Decombinator V4 was used to annotate TCR sequences for V gene, J gene and CDR3. Expanded TCRs were defined as changing significantly between any two time points under a Poisson model with p below 0.0001. TCR abundances were normalised to the total number of TCRs sequenced per sample and were expressed as counts per million. TRAV1-2 paired with TRAJ12, TRAJ20 or TRAJ33 defined MAIT TCRs, while TRAV10 paired with TRAJ18 defined iNKT TCRs. VDJdb, accessed 1 November 2021, was searched for CMV, EBV and SARS-CoV-2 annotated TCRs, with TCRs annotated for multiple antigens excluded. TCRdb trimmed public reads at Q25 via fastp, called clones via MiXCR and kept in-frame beta chains. Rows with one shared CDR3 protein collapse into an entry with the most common genes and DNA. TCRdb, not the original authors, processed these V and J calls. Recorded for this sample are approximately 70,000 distinct CDR3 sequences; over 9.5% of them occurred a single time. The ten largest clones add up to approximately 6.4% of the sample.

The V and J genes are TRBV20-1 and TRBJ1-2; 5 matching bases give a weak D call of TRBD1. Input material: whole blood. The sequence derives from an adult who was a healthcare worker with PCR-confirmed SARS-CoV-2 infection or an uninfected control (not recorded which). The DNA sequence reads TGCAGTGCTAGAACCGACAGTTTCTATGGCTACACCTTC. It codes for CSARTDSFYGYTF.